The 19 T cell receptor beta chains reported below all come from one sample, sequenced in a study of blood T cell repertoires in COVID-19. The method was immunoSEQ multiplex PCR; TCRdb's version includes in-frame clones alone and lacks a portion of them. The sample lists approximately 170,000 clones, about four fifths occurring once. The material sequenced was peripheral blood. Receptors were obtained from a middle-aged man who had recovered from COVID-19.

The genes are TRBV9 and TRBJ2-7; TRBD1 matches 9 bases. The CDR3 runs 16 residues. V shed 2 bases, J shed 0 bases, and the junction held 6 bases outside the gene matches. Germline V lookup: CDR1 SGDLS, CDR2 YYNGEE. The CDR3 here is CASSVRGTGSSYEQYF. CDR3 nucleotides: TGTGCCAGCAGCGTCAGGGGGACAGGGTCCTCCTACGAGCAGTACTTC.

This rearrangement joins TRBV11-3 to TRBJ1-3, with TRBD1 identical over 9 bases. The CDR3 is 16 amino acids. Unmatched junction bases numbered 8, after V lost 5 bases and J lost 3 bases. Germline V CDR1 and CDR2: SGHNT, YENEEA. CDR3 region: CASSVLQGAYGNTIYF. The CDR3 nucleotides are TGTGCCAGCAGCGTCTTACAGGGGGCTTATGGAAACACCATATATTTT.

This clone was picked up a small number of times. The genes are TRBV6-1 and TRBJ1-1, with D possibly matching TRBD1 (6 bases). V was pared by 3 bases and J by 10 bases, with 12 bases between. Looked up from germline, CDR1 is MNHNS and CDR2 is SASEGT. This CDR3 comprises 12 residues. CDR3 nucleotide sequence: TGTGCCAGCAGTGATCGGACAGTCACAGCTTTCTTT. It codes for CASSDRTVTAFF.

The chain recombines TRBV25-1 with TRBJ2-3; 8 bases agree with TRBD1. Germline-derived CDR1 and CDR2 are MGHDK and SYGVNS. The CDR3 extends over 14 amino acids. J lost 11 bases, V lost 3 bases, and 10 bases had no gene match. The DNA for the CDR3 is TGTGCCAGCAGTGACTCAGACAGGGGTAATAAGCAGTATTTT. It encodes CASSDSDRGNKQYF. The full variable domain, in which reference TRBV25-1 and TRBJ2-3 provide the parts outside the CDR3, is EADIYQTPRYLVIGTGKKITLECSQTMGHDKMYWYQQDPGMELHLIHYSYGVNSTEKGDLSSESTVSRIRTEHFPLTLESARPSHTSQYLCASSDSDRGNKQYFGPGTRLTVL.

V and J are TRBV7-2 and TRBJ1-2; 7 nucleotides line up with TRBD1. The CDR3 spans 13 residues. Germline CDR1 SGHTA, CDR2 FQGNSA. The J segment lost 3 bases and the V segment lost 3 bases, leaving 1 base of the junction unmatched. CDR3 sequence reads: CASSFTGDYGYTF. In nucleotides, the CDR3 is TGTGCCAGCAGCTTTACAGGGGACTATGGCTACACCTTC.

The chain combines TRBV9 with TRBJ2-2, with a tentative D call TRBD1 (6 bases). Germline V gene lookup returns CDR1 SGDLS and CDR2 YYNGEE. This CDR3 has 14 residues. Trimming took off 3 bases at V and 2 bases at J, with 8 bases between the two ends. In DNA form, the CDR3 reads TGTGCCAGCAGCGCCAGGGGAAACACCGGGGAGCTGTTTTTT. It translates to CASSARGNTGELFF.

The V and J genes are TRBV7-9 and TRBJ2-1, with 7 bases aligning to TRBD1. Germline V gene sequence: CDR1 SEHNR, CDR2 FQNEAQ (reference sequence). The CDR3 length is 16 residues. With 5 bases clipped from V and 2 bases from J, the junction kept 9 bases outside the gene matches. Here the CDR3 reads CASSPRIGQAYNEQFF. The CDR3 DNA reads TGTGCCAGCAGCCCGCGGATTGGACAGGCCTACAATGAGCAGTTCTTC.

For the CDR3, the DNA is TGTGCCAGCAGCTCCGCCGCACTCATACAGGGGAGGGAGCAGTACTTC. Its protein is CASSSAALIQGREQYF. The chain has TRBV11-1 and TRBJ2-7; TRBD1 is a possible D gene (7 bases). The germline V gene has CDR1 SGHAT and CDR2 FQDESV (reference sequence). The V gene lost 4 bases and the J gene lost 7 bases, with 23 bases spanning the gap. The CDR3 runs 16 residues.

The V gene is TRBV28, the J gene TRBJ2-7, with 11 nucleotides matching TRBD1. The CDR3 contains 14 residues. V trimming: 6 bases; J trimming: 4 bases; junction bases outside the gene matches: 5. Germline V gene data show CDR1 as MDHEN and CDR2 as SYDVKM. The CDR3 nucleotides read TGTGCCAGCAGCCCCGGACAGGGGGCTTACGAGCAGTACTTC. Protein sequence: CASSPGQGAYEQYF.

In its sample, this clone was seen a few times. This chain uses TRBV11-2 with TRBJ2-1; TRBD1 aligns across 8 bases. This CDR3 spans 14 amino acids. Germline V gives CDR1 SGHAT, CDR2 FQNNGV. The junction had 6 bases not matched to a gene; V was cut back by 4 bases and J by 7 bases. In DNA, the CDR3 is TGTGCCAGCAGCTATGGGACAGGAGGGAATGAGCAGTTCTTC. Encoded protein: CASSYGTGGNEQFF.

The chain links TRBV7-9 to TRBJ2-3; D perhaps matches TRBD2 (5 bases). With 3 bases removed from V and 6 bases from J, the gap between germline ends came to 7 bases. CDR3 length equals 12 residues. CDR1 SEHNR and CDR2 FQNEAQ come from the germline V gene (reference sequence). The CDR3 protein is CASSLLADTQYF. The CDR3 DNA follows: TGTGCCAGCAGCTTGCTAGCTGATACGCAGTATTTT.

The chain recombines TRBV10-3 with TRBJ2-7, with TRBD2 matching 9 bases. The ends lost 6 bases at V and 5 bases at J; junction bases unmatched: 2. Germline V gives CDR1 ENHRY, CDR2 SYGVKD. The CDR3 sequence is 12 residues long. CDR3 nucleotide sequence: TGTGCCATCAGCGAGCGGGAGGACGAGCAGTACTTC. It translates to CAISEREDEQYF.

The chain links TRBV7-8 to TRBJ2-7; D possibly corresponds to TRBD1 (5 bases). This CDR3 contains 12 residues. Germline CDR1 is SGHVS and CDR2 is FQNEAQ. Trimming shortened V by 5 bases and J by 6 bases, and 11 bases separated the two germline ends. The CDR3 is CASSPRVGEQYF. The DNA for the CDR3 is TGTGCCAGCAGCCCCAGGGTGGGCGAGCAGTACTTC.

The rearrangement uses TRBV5-8 and TRBJ2-7; no reliable D call. CDR1 is SGHTS and CDR2 is YDEGEE in the germline V gene. This CDR3 is built from 13 residues. Trimming left V 0 bases short and J 0 bases short, with 4 bases between. The CDR3 is CASSLVLSYEQYF. In DNA form, the CDR3 reads TGTGCCAGCAGCTTGGTCCTCTCCTACGAGCAGTACTTC.

V and J are TRBV9 and TRBJ1-5; weak D call: TRBD1 (6 bases). The CDR3 consists of 16 residues. With 4 bases removed from V and 5 bases from J, the gap between germline ends came to 19 bases. Germline CDR1 and CDR2: SGDLS and YYNGEE. This CDR3 reads CASSPTGGRGDQPQHF. In DNA form, the CDR3 reads TGTGCCAGCAGCCCCACGGGAGGCAGGGGAGATCAGCCCCAGCATTTT. Combining the CDR3 with reference TRBV9 and TRBJ1-5 gives the whole variable domain DSGVTQTPKHLITATGQRVTLRCSPRSGDLSVYWYQQSLDQGLQFLIQYYNGEERAKGNILERFSAQQFPDLHSELNLSSLELGDSALYFCASSPTGGRGDQPQHFGDGTRLSIL.

The genes are TRBV29-1 and TRBJ2-1; TRBD2 agrees at 8 bases. There are 15 residues in the CDR3. The ends lost 1 base at V and 7 bases at J; junction bases unmatched: 9. Germline V gives CDR1 SQVTM, CDR2 ANQGSEA. The chain's CDR3 is CSVEAGVAGRNEQFF. The CDR3 nucleotides are TGCAGCGTTGAAGCCGGGGTAGCGGGGAGGAATGAGCAGTTCTTC.

J is TRBJ2-1 and V is TRBV20-1; no definite D call. V was shortened by 2 bases and J by 8 bases, with 7 bases between the two germline ends. Germline V gene data show CDR1 as DFQATT and CDR2 as SNEGSKA (reference sequence). CDR3 size: 11 residues. This CDR3 reads CSARKRDEQFF. In DNA, the CDR3 is TGCAGTGCTAGAAAACGGGATGAGCAGTTCTTC.

This clone has just one count. The rearrangement links TRBV7-8 to TRBJ1-1; TRBD1 is a possible D gene (6 bases). The CDR3 spans 15 residues. V lost 1 base to trimming and J lost 6 bases, with 15 bases between them. CDR1 is SGHVS, CDR2 FQNEAQ, per germline. This CDR3 is CASSLVQGRVAEAFF. Written as DNA, the CDR3 is TGTGCCAGCAGCTTAGTCCAGGGGAGAGTGGCTGAAGCTTTCTTT.

CDR3 loop: CASSRDREGKLFF. The CDR3 bases are TGTGCCAGCAGCCGGGACAGGGAAGGAAAACTGTTTTTT. The chain has TRBV6-2 or TRBV6-3 and TRBJ1-4, with 9 positions matching TRBD1. J lost 10 bases, V lost 6 bases, and 6 bases had no gene match. CDR3 length: 13 amino acids. The germline V gene has CDR1 MNHEY and CDR2 SVGEGT.